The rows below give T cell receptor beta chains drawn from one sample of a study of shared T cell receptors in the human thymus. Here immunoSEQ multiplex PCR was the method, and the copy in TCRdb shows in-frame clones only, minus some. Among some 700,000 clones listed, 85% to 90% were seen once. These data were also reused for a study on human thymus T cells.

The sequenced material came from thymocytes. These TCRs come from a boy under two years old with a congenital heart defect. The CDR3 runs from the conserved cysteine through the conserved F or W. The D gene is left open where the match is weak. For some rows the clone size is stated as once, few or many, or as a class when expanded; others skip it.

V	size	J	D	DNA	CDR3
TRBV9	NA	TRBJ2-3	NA	TGTGCCAGCAGCGTGTGGGCTAATGAGACAGATACGCAGTATTTT	CASSVWANETDTQYF
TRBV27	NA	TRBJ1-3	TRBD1	TGTGCCAGCAGTCCAGATCCGGGGACAGGGGCTGATATGCTAGGAAACACCATATATTTT	CASSPDPGTGADMLGNTIYF
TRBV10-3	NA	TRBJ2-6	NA	TGTGCCATCAGCGACAGGTTGGCCGGACCTGGGGCCAACGTCCTGACTTTC	CAISDRLAGPGANVLTF
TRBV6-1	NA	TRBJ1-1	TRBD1	TGTGCCAGCAGTACAGGGGTAGACACTGAAGCTTTCTTT	CASSTGVDTEAFF
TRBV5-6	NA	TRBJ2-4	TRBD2	TGTGCCAGCAGCTTAAGGACTAGCGGGAGGGTTCTAGCCAAAAACATTCAGTACTTC	CASSLRTSGRVLAKNIQYF
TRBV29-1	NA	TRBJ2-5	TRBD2	TGCAGCGTTGACGGGGGCAATCAGGGGACTAGTCGGCAAGAGACCCAGTACTTC	CSVDGGNQGTSRQETQYF
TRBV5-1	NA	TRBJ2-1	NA	TGCGCCAGCAGCTTGCAGGCGTACAATGAGCAGTTCTTC	CASSLQAYNEQFF
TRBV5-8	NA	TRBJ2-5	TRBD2	TGTGCCAGCAGCTTGCGGACTAGAGCCCGTAAACAGGAGACCCAGTACTTC	CASSLRTRARKQETQYF
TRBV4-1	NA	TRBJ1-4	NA	TGCGCCAGCAGCCTCCCAACGCCAAGGCGGTCCGAAAAACTGTTTTTT	CASSLPTPRRSEKLFF
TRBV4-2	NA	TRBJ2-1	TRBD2	TGTGCCAGCAGCCTCACGGGAGGTGTATCCTACAATGAGCAGTTCTTC	CASSLTGGVSYNEQFF
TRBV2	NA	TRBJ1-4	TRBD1	TGTGCCAGCAGTGAGGGAACAGGGGTGGATGAAAAACTGTTTTTT	CASSEGTGVDEKLFF
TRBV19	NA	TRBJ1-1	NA	TGTGCCAGTAGTATGTACGGCAGGGGTTACCCTGAAGCTTTCTTT	CASSMYGRGYPEAFF
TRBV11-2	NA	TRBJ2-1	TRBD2	TGTGCCAGCAGCTTAGATGGGGCCTTCGGGGTTAGCGGGATGGTGGGTGAGCAGTTCTTC	CASSLDGAFGVSGMVGEQFF
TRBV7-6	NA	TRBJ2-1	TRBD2	TGTGCCAGCAGCCCTATCGCTAGCGGGCTAGCGGGCTCCTACAATGAGCAGTTCTTC	CASSPIASGLAGSYNEQFF
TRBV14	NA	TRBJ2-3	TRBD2	TGTGCCAGCAGCCAATTCACCGGGACTAGCGTCACAGATACGCAGTATTTT	CASSQFTGTSVTDTQYF
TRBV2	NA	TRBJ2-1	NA	TGTGCCAGCAGTGGGGGAGGACTGGCCCGGAATGAGCAGTTCTTC	CASSGGGLARNEQFF
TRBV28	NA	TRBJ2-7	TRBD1	TGTGCCAGCAGTCTCAGACAGGGGGCGAGGGACGAGCAGTACTTC	CASSLRQGARDEQYF
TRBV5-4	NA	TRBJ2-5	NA	TGTGCCAGCAGCTTTACGGGAGAAGAGACCCAGTACTTC	CASSFTGEETQYF
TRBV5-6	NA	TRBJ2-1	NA	TGTGCCAGCAGCTTGGACCTTAGCTCCTACAATGAGCAGTTCTTC	CASSLDLSSYNEQFF
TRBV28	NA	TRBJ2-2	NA	TGTGCCAGCAGTTTGGGGGCGCTGATCGGGGAGCTGTTTTTT	CASSLGALIGELFF
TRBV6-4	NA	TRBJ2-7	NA	TGTGCCAGCAGTGACGGAGCCTACGAGCAGTACTTC	CASSDGAYEQYF
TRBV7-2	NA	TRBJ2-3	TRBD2	TGTGCCAGCAGCACCGGGACTAGCGGGAGTGTGACAGATACGCAGTATTTT	CASSTGTSGSVTDTQYF
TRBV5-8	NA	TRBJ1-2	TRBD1	TGTGCCAGCAGCTTGGAGGGGGCGCGCGGCTATGGCTACACCTTC	CASSLEGARGYGYTF
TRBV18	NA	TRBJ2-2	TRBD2	TGTGCCAGCTCACCATTGGGACTAGCGGGTAACACCGGGGAGCTGTTTTTT	CASSPLGLAGNTGELFF
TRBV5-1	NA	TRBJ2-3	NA	TGCGCCAGCAGCCTACAGGGTACCCCTAGCACAGATACGCAGTATTTT	CASSLQGTPSTDTQYF
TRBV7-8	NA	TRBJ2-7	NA	TGTGCCAGCAGCTTTTACGGTAACGAGCAGTACTTC	CASSFYGNEQYF
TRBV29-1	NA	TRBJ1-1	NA	TGCAGCGTTGAAGGGGGCGGAAACACTGAAGCTTTCTTT	CSVEGGGNTEAFF
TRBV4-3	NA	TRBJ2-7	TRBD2	TGCGCCAGCAGCCAAGGACTGGCGGGAGTTAACAGCTACGAGCAGTACTTC	CASSQGLAGVNSYEQYF
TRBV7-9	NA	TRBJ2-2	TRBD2	TGTGCCAGCAGCTTCGGGACTAGCGGGGTGAACACCGGGGAGCTGTTTTTT	CASSFGTSGVNTGELFF
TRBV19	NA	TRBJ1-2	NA	TGTGCCAGTAGTATAAGCGCCAGTGGAGGGATAAATAACTATGGCTACACCTTC	CASSISASGGINNYGYTF
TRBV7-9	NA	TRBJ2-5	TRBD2	TGTGCCAGCAGCCCCCTTTTAGGGAGGGCCCAGGAGACCCAGTACTTC	CASSPLLGRAQETQYF
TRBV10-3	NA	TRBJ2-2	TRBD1	TGTGCCATCAGCCTCTCCCGGACAGGGGGCGCGGGCACCGGGGAGCTGTTTTTT	CAISLSRTGGAGTGELFF
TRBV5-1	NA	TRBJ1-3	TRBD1	TGCGCCAGCAGCACCGACAGGGTTCCCGGAAACACCATATATTTT	CASSTDRVPGNTIYF
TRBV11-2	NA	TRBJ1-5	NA	TGTGCCCCCGGTCGGAATCCCCCTGGAGACCAGCCCCAGCATTTT	CAPGRNPPGDQPQHF
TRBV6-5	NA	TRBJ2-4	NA	TGTGCCAGCAGTTACGGACAGACTCTAGCCAAAAACATTCAGTACTTC	CASSYGQTLAKNIQYF
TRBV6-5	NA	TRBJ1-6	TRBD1	TGTGCCAGCAGCCGAGGGACAGGCCGGGCACCCCTCCACTTT	CASSRGTGRAPLHF
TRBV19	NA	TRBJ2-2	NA	TGTGCCAGCCGACAGGTGAACACCGGGGAGCTGTTTTTT	CASRQVNTGELFF
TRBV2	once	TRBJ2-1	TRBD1	TGTGCCAGCAGTGAATTTCGGGCCTTGGACAGGGCATTATACAATGAGCAGTTCTTC	CASSEFRALDRALYNEQFF
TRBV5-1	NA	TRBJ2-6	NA	TGCGCCAGCAGCTCTGTGGCAGGGAATGGGGCCAACGTCCTGACTTTC	CASSSVAGNGANVLTF
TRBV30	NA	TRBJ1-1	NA	TGTGCCTGGAGACTTAGGCAGGGCGATCCCCAGGAGCTGAACACTGAAGCTTTCTTT	CAWRLRQGDPQELNTEAFF
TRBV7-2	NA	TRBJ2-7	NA	TGTGCGGTGGCGGTCGCCTACGAGCAGTACTTC	CAVAVAYEQYF
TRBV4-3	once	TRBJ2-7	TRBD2	TGCGCCAGCAGCCAAGCCCCCCCCGCGGGAGGGCCCCTCGAGCAGTACTTC	CASSQAPPAGGPLEQYF